These T cell receptor beta chains were read from a single sample in a study of blood T cell repertoires in COVID-19. Clones were read by immunoSEQ multiplex PCR, and TCRdb kept only the in-frame ones, dropping some. The sample has over 55,000 clones, about 90% seen once. The sequenced sample consisted of peripheral blood. These receptors were collected from a man aged 45-60 years with active COVID-19. CDR3s include the opening cysteine and the closing phenylalanine or tryptophan. D genes are given only for firm matches. The listing skips clone size in some rows; elsewhere it reads once, few, many or a size class.

TRBJ2-7,-,TRBV6-1,-,CASSERPQAAREQYF,TGTGCCAGCAGTGAACGACCCCAAGCGGCACGGGAGCAGTACTTC
TRBJ1-1,-,TRBV5-1,TRBD1,CASSPGTVNTEAFF,TGCGCCAGCAGCCCTGGGACAGTCAACACTGAAGCTTTCTTT
TRBJ2-7,-,TRBV5-1,TRBD1,CASSLVGQGSKQYF,TGCGCCAGCAGCTTGGTGGGACAGGGATCCAAGCAGTACTTC
TRBJ1-1,-,TRBV6-5,-,CASSYSGPFTEAFF,TGTGCCAGCAGTTACTCTGGGCCGTTCACTGAAGCTTTCTTT
TRBJ2-3,-,TRBV7-9,TRBD2,CASSSEREGTDTQYF,TGTGCCAGCAGCTCCGAGCGGGAGGGCACAGATACGCAGTATTTT
TRBJ1-5,few,TRBV7-2,-,CASSLGLNQPQHF,TGTGCCAGCAGCCTCGGACTTAATCAGCCCCAGCATTTT
TRBJ2-5,-,TRBV5-1,-,CASSLANRREETQYF,TGCGCCAGCAGCTTGGCCAACAGGAGAGAAGAGACCCAGTACTTC
TRBJ1-5,-,TRBV19,-,CASSTHRASNQPQHF,TGTGCCAGTAGTACTCACAGGGCTTCGAATCAGCCCCAGCATTTT
TRBJ2-5,-,TRBV6-2/TRBV6-3,-,CASSYPRAIIRLETQYF,TGTGCCAGCAGTTACCCTAGAGCCATCATCCGTTTGGAGACCCAGTACTTC
TRBJ2-1,-,TRBV19,TRBD2,CASNDRYGTSGRSSYNEQFF,TGTGCCAGTAATGATCGTTACGGGACTAGCGGGAGGAGCTCCTACAATGAGCAGTTCTTC
TRBJ2-1,-,TRBV4-1,TRBD2,CASSQVTFVGGRGSSYNEQFF,TGCGCCAGCAGCCAAGTAACTTTCGTCGGCGGGAGGGGGAGCTCCTACAATGAGCAGTTCTTC
TRBJ2-2,-,TRBV10-3,TRBD2,CAISESSGTSGELFF,TGTGCCATCAGTGAGTCTAGCGGGACTTCCGGGGAGCTGTTTTTT
TRBJ2-7,-,TRBV5-1,TRBD2,CASSTRTSGPYEQYF,TGCGCCAGCAGCACCCGGACTAGCGGCCCCTACGAGCAGTACTTC
TRBJ1-2,-,TRBV5-1,-,CASSRGGDYGYTF,TGCGCCAGCAGCCGGGGGGGCGACTATGGCTACACCTTC
TRBJ1-5,few,TRBV19,-,CASTGTQVQPQHF,TGTGCCAGTACAGGAACGCAGGTTCAGCCCCAGCATTTT
TRBJ1-1,-,TRBV27,TRBD1,CASIPTGVWTEAFF,TGTGCCAGCATCCCGACAGGGGTGTGGACTGAAGCTTTCTTT
TRBJ2-7,-,TRBV11-2,-,CASSSGFVRRPYEQYF,TGTGCCAGCAGCTCCGGATTTGTTCGGAGACCCTACGAGCAGTACTTC